This T cell receptor (beta chain) is drawn from a study of shared T cell receptors in the human thymus. Here immunoSEQ multiplex PCR was the method, and the copy in TCRdb shows in-frame clones only, minus some. This sample yields some 760,000 clones, of which approximately 85% are seen a single time; under 0.012% belongs to the top ten. The CDR3 length is 16 residues. The V segment lost 8 bases and the J segment 7 bases; nucleotides outside the gene matches: 16. Germline CDR1 and CDR2: MNHEY and SMNVEV (reference sequence). These data are also associated with another study on human thymus T cells. That paper adds: Corrective cardiac operations yielded the resected thymus tissue. Thymic and blood repertoires appeared to show biased V and J gene usage.

Sequencing was performed on thymocytes. This receptor was taken from a girl younger than two with a congenital heart defect. The genes are TRBV27 and TRBJ2-4; 8 positions agree with TRBD1. CDR3 sequence (DNA): TGTGCCAGCGGAGAGACAGGGGACGAATTGGGGAACATTCAGTACTTC. Its translation is CASGETGDELGNIQYF.